This T cell receptor (beta chain) was identified in a study of blood T cells in healthy people across ages. Study findings and constraints: More naive CD4+ cells and higher diversity were found in long-lived than in aged donors.

This clonotype has a count of ten or more. Its antigen is still unknown. V was pared by 6 bases and J by 13 bases, with 18 bases between. The CDR3 has 12 residues. The authors ran a second PCR of 7 to 11 cycles using a sample-barcoded 5' primer and a J-beta primer mix. TCRdb ran MiXCR on the 5' RACE reads and lists one entry per CDR3 protein. Among just under 900,000 distinct CDR3 sequences, about 28% were seen once, and the ten largest hold roughly a sixth. This clonotype originated in a woman older than 75 in good health. Sequenced material: blood. V is TRBV12-3 or TRBV12-4 and J is TRBJ1-2, with D tentatively TRBD1 (6 bases). CDR3 sequence reads: CASSQSRTDPTF. The CDR3 bases are TGTGCCAGCAGCCAGTCCAGGACAGATCCCACCTTC.